This TCR beta chain derives from a study of shared clonotypes between healthy human individuals. CD4+ cells were split into CD45RA+ naive and CD45RA-negative memory subsets. This table comes from immunoSEQ multiplex PCR, and its TCRdb copy is limited to in-frame clones, with some not included. The sample holds some 1 million clones, approximately 70% seen once. Findings and limits, study-wide: Few donors limited the genetic and exposure-history diversity represented. Lower generation probabilities were found for non-shared clonotypes than for those shared by all four donors.

On this clone itself: The antigen remains unidentified.

In germline, CDR1 is SGHTS, CDR2 YDEGEE. The CDR3 is 17 amino acids. Trimming left V 3 bases short and J 0 bases short, with 18 bases between. The TCR comes from a man younger than 35 in good health. This chain connects TRBV5-8 to TRBJ1-1, with a tentative D call TRBD1 (6 bases). Material for sequencing was memory CD4+ T cells sorted from blood. Documented subset: CD45RA-negative fraction. In nucleotides, the CDR3 is TGTGCCAGCAGCTCAGATATTACAGGGCTCATGAACACTGAAGCTTTCTTT. Translating gives CASSSDITGLMNTEAFF.